This T cell receptor (beta chain) was identified in a study of beta chain features in type 1 diabetes. Study summary: Age and gender were similar between patients and healthy donors, as were cell yields.

Expressed TCRB transcripts were sequenced because the isolated RNA had all been reverse transcribed beforehand. Profiled with immunoSEQ multiplex PCR; TCRdb holds only in-frame clones, not every one. The sample holds approximately 340,000 clones, roughly 16% seen once. This clone was found a few times. Germline CDR1 reads GTSNPN; CDR2 reads SVGIG (reference sequence). Trimming removed 0 bases from V and 3 bases from J; junction bases left unmatched: 8. This CDR3 is 15 amino acids long. Markers CD45RO/CCR7/CD25/CD127/CD95/CD27 served to sort CD4+ naive, central memory, regulatory and stem cell-like memory cells.

This chain links TRBV30 with TRBJ2-7; 7 bases match TRBD1. This sequence was found in a woman in her late teens or twenties in good health. The sample taken for sequencing was naive CD4+ T cells from blood. The CDR3 loop is CAWSVVPGGRYEQYF. The DNA for the CDR3 is TGTGCCTGGAGTGTAGTGCCAGGGGGACGCTACGAGCAGTACTTC. The full variable domain, in which reference TRBV30 and TRBJ2-7 provide the parts outside the CDR3, is SQTIHQWPATLVQPVGSPLSLECTVEGTSNPNLYWYRQAAGRGLQLLFYSVGIGQISSEVPQNLSASRPQDRQFILSSKKLLLSDSGFYLCAWSVVPGGRYEQYFGPGTRLTVT.